The present T cell receptor (beta chain) was sequenced within a study of T cell clonotyping in hematopoietic cell transplantation. Study-wide results and limits: At the given depth, recipient repertoires were over 97% de novo clonotypes. Recipient TCR diversity dropped after transplant; expanded clonotypes rose from day 30 to 180.

Worth noting for this clone: The antigen is not known.

CDR1 and CDR2 from the germline V gene are SGHRS and YFSETQ. The germline V and J ends were trimmed by 0 bases and 9 bases, with 12 bases remaining between them. This CDR3 has 13 residues. Libraries were prepared by immunoSEQ multiplex PCR; TCRdb keeps only in-frame clonotypes and omits some of them. The sample includes 7,000 or so clones, 88% of them seen just once. Time point meaning: recipient sample about 28 days before transplant, after cytoreduction. The TCR originated in a man aged 55 to 69 with acute myeloid leukemia. Some clones in this sample may be carry-over from other donors' samples. This sample comprised peripheral blood mononuclear cells, obtained before stem cell transplant. The rearrangement links TRBV5-1 to TRBJ1-1, with D unresolved. CDR3 nucleotides: TGCGCCAGCAGCTTGGACCTGGACCTTAAAGCTTTCTTT. Translating gives CASSLDLDLKAFF.